What follows are 28 T cell receptor beta chains derived from one specimen sequenced in a study of cytomegalovirus exposure and HLA in healthy donors. Sequencing was performed with immunoSEQ multiplex PCR; in TCRdb, only in-frame clones are kept and a portion is missing. Of 150,000 to 200,000 clones listed, around 85% are singletons. Sequenced input: PBMCs. The receptor source for this set is a man aged 25-45 years in good health and CMV-seropositive.

The rearrangement links TRBV12-5 to TRBJ2-5, with 9 bases fitting TRBD1. The CDR3 runs to 15 residues. Germline CDR1 LGHNT, CDR2 FRNRAP. Losses at the gene ends were 7 bases for V and 5 bases for J; bases not matched to a gene: 11. The CDR3 bases are TGTGCTAGTGCTACTACCCGGACAGGGGAGGAGACCCAGTACTTC. It translates to CASATTRTGEETQYF. The entire variable domain, with the rest obtained from reference TRBV12-5 and TRBJ2-5, is as follows: DARVTQTPRHKVTEMGQEVTMRCQPILGHNTVFWYRQTMMQGLELLAYFRNRAPLDDSGMPKDRFSAEMPDATLATLKIQPSEPRDSAVYFCASATTRTGEETQYFGPGTRLLVL.

The chain uses TRBV4-1 and TRBJ2-1, with D possibly matching TRBD1 (5 bases). In germline, CDR1 is MGHRA, CDR2 YSYEKL. The ends were cut back, 0 bases at V and 6 bases at J, with 15 bases in the middle. CDR3 size: 16 residues. The CDR3 spells CASSQEGALTANEQFF. The DNA for the CDR3 is TGCGCCAGCAGCCAAGAAGGGGCCCTGACTGCCAATGAGCAGTTCTTC.

The V call is TRBV4-3, the J call TRBJ2-7; D possibly corresponds to TRBD2 (5 bases). Looked up from germline, CDR1 is LGHNA and CDR2 is YSLEER. Trimming pared 0 bases from V and 4 bases from J, leaving 16 bases between. The length of the CDR3 is 16 residues. In nucleotides, the CDR3 is TGCGCCAGCAGCCAAGATCCCGAGGGCTTGATATACGAGCAGTACTTC. Amino acids: CASSQDPEGLIYEQYF.

The chain combines TRBV29-1 with TRBJ1-4; no definite D call. V lost 5 bases and J lost 0, with 10 bases in between. The CDR3 extends over 14 amino acids. Germline values: CDR1 SQVTM, CDR2 ANQGSEA. CDR3 in amino acids: CSVKSPATNEKLFF. The CDR3 nucleotides are TGCAGCGTTAAGTCTCCAGCAACTAATGAAAAACTGTTTTTT.

The CDR3 nucleotides are TGTGCCAGCAGCCCCCATCCGTCCAGGGCTGGAAACACCATATATTTT. It encodes CASSPHPSRAGNTIYF. The rearrangement joins TRBV9 to TRBJ1-3; possible D gene TRBD1, 5 bases. The CDR3 contains 16 residues. The germline V gene has CDR1 SGDLS and CDR2 YYNGEE. Trimming cost V 4 bases and J 2 bases, with 16 bases left between them.

The chain employs TRBV6-5 and TRBJ1-1; TRBD1 agrees at 7 bases. Germline loops: CDR1 MNHEY, CDR2 SVGAGI. CDR3 length: 15 residues. With 7 bases clipped from V and 1 base from J, the junction kept 9 bases outside the gene matches. The chain's CDR3 is CASTDRAHRNTEAFF. For the CDR3, the DNA is TGTGCCAGCACCGACAGGGCCCACCGGAACACTGAAGCTTTCTTT.

The V gene is TRBV2, the J gene TRBJ2-3; 8 bases are shared with TRBD2. V shed 7 bases and J 4 bases; nucleotides not matched to a gene: 10. The CDR3 spans 15 residues. The germline V gene encodes CDR1 SNHLY and CDR2 FYNNEI. CDR3 sequence (DNA): TGTGCCAGCATTTGGGGCTCGGGGGGGCCAGATACGCAGTATTTT. Protein product: CASIWGSGGPDTQYF.

The V call is TRBV9, the J call TRBJ2-7, with a possible D match to TRBD1 (6 bases). The CDR3 consists of 15 residues. Germline lookup yields CDR1 SGDLS and CDR2 YYNGEE. Deletions cut 0 bases from V and 3 bases from J, with 13 bases between. The CDR3 region is CASSVAMGHLYEQYF. CDR3 DNA sequence: TGTGCCAGCAGCGTAGCTATGGGACACCTCTACGAGCAGTACTTC.

The chain couples TRBV6-5 to TRBJ1-2; tentative D call: TRBD1 (6 bases). CDR1 and CDR2 from the germline V gene are MNHEY and SVGAGI. The CDR3 loop spans 13 amino acids. The V and J ends lost 2 bases and 5 bases respectively, with 9 bases between them. The CDR3 protein is CASSYLTGYGYTF. Written as DNA, the CDR3 is TGTGCCAGCAGTTACCTGACAGGTTATGGCTACACCTTC.

The chain uses TRBV25-1 and TRBJ2-7; 7 bases match TRBD1. V trimming: 7 bases; J trimming: 5 bases; junction bases outside the gene matches: 8. CDR1 and CDR2 (germline): MGHDK, SYGVNS. The CDR3 covers 13 residues. The CDR3 loop is CASNPDRAHEQYF. CDR3 DNA: TGTGCCAGCAACCCCGACAGGGCACACGAGCAGTACTTC.

This chain connects TRBV4-1 to TRBJ1-4; D may be TRBD1 (5 bases). This CDR3 is built from 12 residues. From germline, CDR1 is MGHRA and CDR2 YSYEKL. Trimming shortened V by 4 bases and J by 14 bases, and 14 bases separated the two germline ends. This CDR3 reads CASSRSRDSLFF. The CDR3 coding sequence is TGCGCCAGCAGCCGCAGCCGGGACTCGCTGTTTTTT.

The rearrangement uses TRBV15 and TRBJ2-3; D might be TRBD2 (6 bases). Trimming pared 3 bases from V and 5 bases from J, leaving 12 bases between. The germline V gene has CDR1 LNHNV and CDR2 YYDKDF (reference sequence). This CDR3 is built from 14 residues. DNA of the CDR3: TGTGCCACCAGCAGCCGCAGCGGGCGAGATACGCAGTATTTT. Its translation: CATSSRSGRDTQYF.

The CDR3 nucleotides are TGTGCCAGCAGCCCACAGGAGAACTATGGCTACACCTTC. Its protein product is CASSPQENYGYTF. V is TRBV7-8 and J is TRBJ1-2; D is perhaps TRBD1 (5 bases). The CDR3 is 13 amino acids. Trimming stripped 5 bases from V and 2 bases from J, with 9 bases between. Germline V gives CDR1 SGHVS, CDR2 FQNEAQ.

This sequence joins TRBV5-1 and TRBJ1-5; possibly TRBD1 for D (5 bases). This CDR3 has 14 amino acids. The V end lost 6 bases, the J end lost 8 bases, and 18 bases lay between the germline ends. Looked up from germline, CDR1 is SGHRS and CDR2 is YFSETQ. CDR3 DNA: TGCGCCAGCACCCCGGGGAGGACAATCAAGCCCCAGCATTTT. Its protein is CASTPGRTIKPQHF.

The chain employs TRBV12-5 and TRBJ1-1; TRBD1 agrees at 10 bases. Germline values: CDR1 LGHNT, CDR2 FRNRAP. The trim removed 1 base at V and 0 bases at J, leaving 11 bases unmatched. CDR3 length: 19 residues. CDR3 DNA: TGTGCTAGTGGTTTGGCTAGTATCCCGACAGGGGGCATGAACACTGAAGCTTTCTTT. This encodes CASGLASIPTGGMNTEAFF. The variable domain in full, with the rest retrieved from reference TRBV12-5 and TRBJ1-1, is DARVTQTPRHKVTEMGQEVTMRCQPILGHNTVFWYRQTMMQGLELLAYFRNRAPLDDSGMPKDRFSAEMPDATLATLKIQPSEPRDSAVYFCASGLASIPTGGMNTEAFFGQGTRLTVV.

V gene TRBV28 combines with J gene TRBJ2-7, with 8 bases fitting TRBD1. V was pared by 6 bases and J by 6 bases, with 7 bases of the junction left unmatched. Germline assignment: CDR1 MDHEN and CDR2 SYDVKM. This CDR3 region has 13 residues. CDR3 residues: CASRSGGLVEQYF. The DNA of the CDR3 is TGTGCCAGCAGATCAGGGGGCCTGGTCGAGCAGTACTTC. The full variable domain, with the rest looked up from reference TRBV28 and TRBJ2-7, is DVKVTQSSRYLVKRTGEKVFLECVQDMDHENMFWYRQDPGLGLRLIYFSYDVKMKEKGDIPEGYSVSREKKERFSLILESASTNQTSMYLCASRSGGLVEQYFGPGTRLTVT.

V and J are TRBV6-5 and TRBJ2-2; tentative D call: TRBD1 (5 bases). Looked up from germline, CDR1 is MNHEY and CDR2 is SVGAGI. Deletions cut 5 bases from V and 4 bases from J, with 8 bases between. This CDR3 is built from 13 residues. The CDR3 DNA follows: TGTGCCAGCAGTGAAGACAGCACCGGGGAGCTGTTTTTT. This codes for CASSEDSTGELFF.

The chain uses TRBV7-6 and TRBJ2-5; TRBD1 matches at 7 bases. Germline CDR1 reads SGHVS; CDR2 reads FNYEAQ. Trimming took 6 bases from V and 3 from J; bases not matched to a gene: 10. The CDR3 loop spans 15 amino acids. CDR3 sequence (DNA): TGTGCCAGCAGACCAAACAGGGGAGAGAAAGAGACCCAGTACTTC. Protein sequence: CASRPNRGEKETQYF.

The CDR3 spells CASSLEVGGTGELFF. The CDR3 DNA follows: TGTGCCAGCAGCTTAGAGGTCGGCGGCACCGGGGAGCTGTTTTTT. This sequence joins TRBV7-6 and TRBJ2-2; D is unresolved. The CDR3 contains 15 residues. The germline V gene has CDR1 SGHVS and CDR2 FNYEAQ. Trimming pared 1 base from V and 4 bases from J, leaving 10 bases between.

The V and J genes are TRBV7-2 and TRBJ2-5; 8 bases are shared with TRBD2. The CDR3 runs 15 residues. Germline CDR1 and CDR2: SGHTA and FQGNSA. The trim removed 4 bases at V and 5 bases at J, leaving 9 bases unmatched. CDR3 in DNA: TGTGCCAGCAGCTACTACGGGGGGGCCGGCGAGACCCAGTACTTC. Protein product: CASSYYGGAGETQYF.

J is TRBJ2-1 and V is TRBV30, with D tentatively TRBD2 (6 bases). V dropped 5 bases and J dropped 8 bases, with 10 bases sitting between them. Germline V gene lookup returns CDR1 GTSNPN and CDR2 SVGIG (reference sequence). This CDR3 spans 11 amino acids. The CDR3 protein is CAWGGFDEQFF. The CDR3 DNA reads TGTGCCTGGGGGGGGTTCGATGAGCAGTTCTTC.

This chain links TRBV4-3 with TRBJ2-1, with 9 bases matching TRBD1. There are 16 residues in the CDR3. CDR1 is LGHNA and CDR2 is YSLEER in the germline V gene. After removal of 1 base from V and 3 bases from J, the junction contained 4 bases not matched to a gene. DNA of the CDR3: TGCGCCAGCAGCCAAGGGCCGGGACAGGGCTACAATGAGCAGTTCTTC. Protein product: CASSQGPGQGYNEQFF.

The chain joins TRBV18 to TRBJ1-1; D is undetermined. V was shortened by 5 bases and J by 6 bases, with 7 bases between the two germline ends. Germline V gene lookup returns CDR1 KGHSH and CDR2 LQKENI. The CDR3 is 11 residues long. CDR3 in DNA: TGTGCCAGCTCAATGAGCGCTGAAGCTTTCTTT. Translation: CASSMSAEAFF.

The chain couples TRBV20-1 to TRBJ2-1; D is perhaps TRBD2 (5 bases). The CDR3 has 11 residues. Germline CDR1 is DFQATT and CDR2 is SNEGSKA (reference sequence). V shed 5 bases and J shed 9 bases, with 11 bases lying between them. Here the CDR3 reads CSALLRGEQFF. CDR3 in DNA: TGCAGTGCTCTCCTCCGGGGTGAGCAGTTCTTC.

This sequence joins TRBV7-6 and TRBJ2-7; TRBD1 aligns across 9 bases. J gave up 4 bases and V 5 bases, and 6 bases lay outside the gene matches. Germline CDR1 is SGHVS and CDR2 is FNYEAQ. There are 14 residues in the CDR3. The CDR3 DNA sequence: TGTGCCAGCAGCCCAGGACAGGGGAATTACGAGCAGTACTTC. This sequence encodes CASSPGQGNYEQYF.

The chain carries TRBV4-3 and TRBJ1-6, with 7 bases identical to TRBD1. This CDR3 has 17 residues. The germline CDR1 and CDR2 sequences are LGHNA and YSLEER. The J segment lost 1 base and the V segment lost 3 bases, leaving 6 bases of the junction unmatched. The DNA for the CDR3 is TGCGCCAGCAGCCAGTCGGGACAGCGTTCCTATAATTCACCCCTCCACTTT. This encodes CASSQSGQRSYNSPLHF.

The rearrangement uses TRBV5-8 and TRBJ2-1, with 8 nucleotides matching TRBD2. Germline assignment: CDR1 SGHTS and CDR2 YDEGEE. With 3 bases clipped from V and 1 base from J, the junction kept 3 bases outside the gene matches. The CDR3 is 15 amino acids. CDR3 loop: CASSWASGSYNEQFF. CDR3 nucleotides: TGTGCCAGCAGCTGGGCTAGCGGGTCCTACAATGAGCAGTTCTTC.

The chain uses TRBV5-1 and TRBJ2-7; 12 nucleotides match TRBD1. CDR1 and CDR2 from the germline V gene are SGHRS and YFSETQ. The CDR3 loop spans 15 amino acids. The trim removed 0 bases at V and 7 bases at J, leaving 5 bases unmatched. In DNA, the CDR3 is TGCGCCAGCAGCTTGGGGGGACAGGGGGCTCTTGAGCAGTACTTC. Translated, it gives CASSLGGQGALEQYF.